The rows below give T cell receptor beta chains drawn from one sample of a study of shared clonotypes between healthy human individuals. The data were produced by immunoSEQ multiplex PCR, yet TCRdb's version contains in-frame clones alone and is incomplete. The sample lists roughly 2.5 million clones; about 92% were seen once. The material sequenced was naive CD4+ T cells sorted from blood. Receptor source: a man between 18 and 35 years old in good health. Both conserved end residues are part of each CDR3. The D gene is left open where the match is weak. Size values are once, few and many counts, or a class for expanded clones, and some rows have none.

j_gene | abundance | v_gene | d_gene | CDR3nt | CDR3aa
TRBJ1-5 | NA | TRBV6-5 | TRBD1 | TGTGCCAGCAGTTACAGGGGGACAGGGGGCAACCAGCCCCAGCATTTT | CASSYRGTGGNQPQHF
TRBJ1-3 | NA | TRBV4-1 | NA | TGCGCCAGCAGCCAACCCCCTGCCCTAGGAAACACCATATATTTT | CASSQPPALGNTIYF
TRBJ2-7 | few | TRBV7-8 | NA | TGTGCCAGCAGCTTTGGGAGGTTTTGGGAGCAGTACTTC | CASSFGRFWEQYF
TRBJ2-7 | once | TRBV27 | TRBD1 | TGTGCCAGCAGTTTATCCGGGACAGGGCCCTACGAGCAGTACTTC | CASSLSGTGPYEQYF
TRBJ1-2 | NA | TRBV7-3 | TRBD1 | TGTGCCAGCAGCTTAAGCCCCACAGGGGTTGGTGGCTACACCTTC | CASSLSPTGVGGYTF
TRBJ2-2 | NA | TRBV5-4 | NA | TGTGCCAGCAGCTTGAAAACTTTCACCACCGGGGAGCTGTTTTTT | CASSLKTFTTGELFF
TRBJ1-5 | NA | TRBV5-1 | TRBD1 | TGCGCCAGCAGCCCTGGGACAGACTTTCAGCCCCAGCATTTT | CASSPGTDFQPQHF
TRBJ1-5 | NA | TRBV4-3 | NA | TGCGCCAGCAGCCAAGAAAAGGGCGGCAATCAGCCCCAGCATTTT | CASSQEKGGNQPQHF
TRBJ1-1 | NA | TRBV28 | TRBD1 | TGTGCCAGCCGACAGGGGGCAACACTCCGGCTTGTGGAAGCTTTCTTT | CASRQGATLRLVEAFF
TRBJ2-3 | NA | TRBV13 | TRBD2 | TGTGCCAGCAGCTTCATTAGCGGGAGGGATACGCAGTATTTT | CASSFISGRDTQYF
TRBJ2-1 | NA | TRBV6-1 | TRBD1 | TGTGCCAGCAATTTCGGACAGGGCCCCTACAATGAGCAGTTCTTC | CASNFGQGPYNEQFF
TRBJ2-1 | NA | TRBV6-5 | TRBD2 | TGTGCCAGCAGTTTCCTAGCGGGAGTCCTTAACAATGAGCAGTTCTTC | CASSFLAGVLNNEQFF
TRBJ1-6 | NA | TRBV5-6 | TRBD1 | TGTGCCAGCAGCTTTTTCCACCACAGGGGTTCCTATAATTCACCCCTCCACTTT | CASSFFHHRGSYNSPLHF
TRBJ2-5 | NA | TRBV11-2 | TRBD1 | TGTGCCAGCAGCATCGGACAGGGCCCAGAGACCCAGTACTTC | CASSIGQGPETQYF
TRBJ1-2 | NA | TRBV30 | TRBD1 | TGTGCCTGGAATGGACAGGGTTTAACAAAACATGGCTACACCTTC | CAWNGQGLTKHGYTF
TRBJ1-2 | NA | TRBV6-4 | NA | TGTGCCAGCAGTGACCCGACAGTTTATGGCTACACCTTC | CASSDPTVYGYTF
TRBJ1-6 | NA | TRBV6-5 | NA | TGTGCCAGCAGTTACGCATACAGAGGGGCGAATTCACCCCTCCACTTT | CASSYAYRGANSPLHF
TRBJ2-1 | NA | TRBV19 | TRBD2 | TGTGCCAGTAGTATAGAGCTCGCGGGAGTGGGGAATGAGCAGTTCTTC | CASSIELAGVGNEQFF
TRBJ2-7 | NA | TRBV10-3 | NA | TGTGCCATCAGTGATGTCGTCCGTGGTACCGAGCAGTACTTC | CAISDVVRGTEQYF
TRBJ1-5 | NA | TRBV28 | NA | TGTGCCAGCAGTTCCACAGGGATTCAGCCCCAGCATTTT | CASSSTGIQPQHF
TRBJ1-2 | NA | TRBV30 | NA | TGTGCCTGGAGTGGGGGAACGGGATACGGCTACACCTTC | CAWSGGTGYGYTF
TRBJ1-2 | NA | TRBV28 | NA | TGTGCCAGCAGGCTAGGGGGGTTTTTGAAATATGGCTACACCTTC | CASRLGGFLKYGYTF
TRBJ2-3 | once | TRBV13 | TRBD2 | TGTGCCAGCAGCTTCTTAGCGGGAAGCACAGATACGCAGTATTTT | CASSFLAGSTDTQYF
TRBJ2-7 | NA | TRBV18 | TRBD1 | TGTGCCAGCTCACCCGGACAGGGAGTACTTTACGAGCAGTACTTC | CASSPGQGVLYEQYF
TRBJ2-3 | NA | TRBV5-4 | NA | TGTGCCAGCAGCCCGCGAGTCACAGATACGCAGTATTTT | CASSPRVTDTQYF
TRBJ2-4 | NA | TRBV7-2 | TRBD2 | TGTGCCAGCAGCCCTAGTGGACTAGCGGCTGTAGCCAAAAACATTCAGTACTTC | CASSPSGLAAVAKNIQYF
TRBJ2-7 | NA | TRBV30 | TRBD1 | TGTGCCTGGAGTAGGCAGGGGGCCTACGAGCAGTACTTC | CAWSRQGAYEQYF
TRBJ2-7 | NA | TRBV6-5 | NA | TGTGCCAGCAGAAGGGGGGAGGACGAGCAGTACTTC | CASRRGEDEQYF
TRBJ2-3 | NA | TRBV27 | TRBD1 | TGTGCCAGCAGTTTAACGGAAGGGGACAGGGGCACAGATACGCAGTATTTT | CASSLTEGDRGTDTQYF
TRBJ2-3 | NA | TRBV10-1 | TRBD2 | TGCGCCAGCAGTAATAGCGGGGGCCACACAGATACGCAGTATTTT | CASSNSGGHTDTQYF
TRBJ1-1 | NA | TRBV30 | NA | TGTGCCTGGAGTGTACTGTCTCCAGGAGAAGCTTTCTTT | CAWSVLSPGEAFF
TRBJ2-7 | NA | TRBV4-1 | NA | TGCGCCAGCAGCCAAGTGCTACAGGGAATCCCCGAGCAGTACTTC | CASSQVLQGIPEQYF
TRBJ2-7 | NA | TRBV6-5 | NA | TGTGCCAGCAGTTACGGCTCAGGGAGCTACGAGCAGTACTTC | CASSYGSGSYEQYF
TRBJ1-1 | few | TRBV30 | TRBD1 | TGTGCCTGGGCACGACAGGGCCAGGCTTTCTTT | CAWARQGQAFF
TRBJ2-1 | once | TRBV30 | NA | TGTGCCTGGAGTTCCGGGATAGTGCGCTACAATGAGCAGTTCTTC | CAWSSGIVRYNEQFF
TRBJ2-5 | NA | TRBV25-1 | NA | TGTGCCAGCAGTGAACCAACAGGGCTCCAAGAGACCCAGTACTTC | CASSEPTGLQETQYF
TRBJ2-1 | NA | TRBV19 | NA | TGTGCCAGTAGCATACAGGGAGACAATGAGCAGTTCTTC | CASSIQGDNEQFF
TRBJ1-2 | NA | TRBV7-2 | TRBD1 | TGTGCCAGCAGCCCTCTGGGACAGGGTGAAGGCTACACCTTC | CASSPLGQGEGYTF
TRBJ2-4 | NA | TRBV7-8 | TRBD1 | TGTGCCAGCAGCTTAGTGGTGACAGGGGATAACATTCAGTACTTC | CASSLVVTGDNIQYF
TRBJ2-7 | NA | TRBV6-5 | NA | TGTGCCAGCAGTTACAGGTGGGGCTACGAGCAGTACTTC | CASSYRWGYEQYF
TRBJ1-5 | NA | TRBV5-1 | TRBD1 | TGCGCCAGCAGCGAGGGACAGGGGGTGGAGCCCCAGCATTTT | CASSEGQGVEPQHF
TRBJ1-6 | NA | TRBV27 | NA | TGTGCCAGCAGTTTATCGGCGGTGAATTCACCCCTCCACTTT | CASSLSAVNSPLHF
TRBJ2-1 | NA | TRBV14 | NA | TGTGCCAGCAGCCAAGTCCGGAATAATGAGCAGTTCTTC | CASSQVRNNEQFF
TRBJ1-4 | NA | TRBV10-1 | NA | TGCGCCAGCAGTGAGTCCGGACGGATTAATGAAAAACTGTTTTTT | CASSESGRINEKLFF
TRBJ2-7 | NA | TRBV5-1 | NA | TGCGCCAGCAGCTCGGACGGGTATGGAGAGCAGTACTTC | CASSSDGYGEQYF
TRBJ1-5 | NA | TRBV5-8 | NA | TGTGCCAGCAGCTTGGGCAGAAGCAATCAGCCCCAGCATTTT | CASSLGRSNQPQHF
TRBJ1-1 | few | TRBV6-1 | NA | TGTGCCAGCAGCACGGGCAACACTGAAGCTTTCTTT | CASSTGNTEAFF
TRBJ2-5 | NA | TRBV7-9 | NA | TGTGCCAGCAGCTTAGACAGGTTACAAGAGACCCAGTACTTC | CASSLDRLQETQYF
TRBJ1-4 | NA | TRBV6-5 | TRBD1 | TGTGCCAGCAGTTACTCGGCAGGGGGGGAAAAACTGTTTTTT | CASSYSAGGEKLFF
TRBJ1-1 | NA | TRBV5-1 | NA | TGCGCCAGCAGCTTGGCTATAAGGGAGAGGACTGAAGCTTTCTTT | CASSLAIRERTEAFF
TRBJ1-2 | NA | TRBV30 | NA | TGTGCCTGGAGTGTAGTCTCGGGGGGATATGGCTACACCTTC | CAWSVVSGGYGYTF
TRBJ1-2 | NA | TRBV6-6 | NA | TGTGCCAGCAGCCGGAACCGGGAAGCTAACTATGGCTACACCTTC | CASSRNREANYGYTF
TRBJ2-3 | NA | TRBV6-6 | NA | TGTGCCAGCTCGCCACGGGGGCGCACAGATACGCAGTATTTT | CASSPRGRTDTQYF